A selection of T cell receptor beta chains follows, all from one sample in a study of T cell responses to AZD1222 COVID-19 vaccine. TCRdb's copy holds only in-frame clones and misses some; the assay was immunoSEQ multiplex PCR. The sample holds 35,000 to 45,000 clones; around four fifths are singletons and the top ten take 15% to 20%. The source was peripheral blood, collected 28 days after the second AZD1222 dose. All receptors come from an adult who received the AZD1222 COVID-19 vaccine. Each CDR3 is given with its conserved first and last residue. A D gene is named only where the DNA matches it firmly. Not all rows give a size; the values are once, few, many and, for expanded clones, a class.

d_call	clone_size	v_call	j_call	cdr3_aa	cdr3_nt
NA	NA	TRBV2	TRBJ1-6	CASMGGHNSPLHF	TGTGCCAGCATGGGGGGGCATAATTCACCCCTCCACTTT
TRBD1	NA	TRBV27	TRBJ1-2	CASSLGTGSGYTF	TGTGCCAGCAGTTTGGGGACAGGGTCTGGCTACACCTTC
NA	NA	TRBV19	TRBJ1-6	CASSMPVGPLHF	TGTGCCAGTAGTATGCCCGTTGGCCCCCTCCACTTT
TRBD1	NA	TRBV25-1	TRBJ2-7	CASSRVDRDVGEQYF	TGTGCCAGCAGTCGGGTAGACAGGGATGTAGGCGAGCAGTACTTC
NA	NA	TRBV4-2	TRBJ1-2	CASSQGFSYGYTF	TGTGCCAGCAGCCAAGGATTCTCCTATGGCTACACCTTC
NA	NA	TRBV19	TRBJ2-1	CASSLGADYNEQFF	TGTGCCAGTAGTCTAGGGGCAGACTACAATGAGCAGTTCTTC
NA	NA	TRBV25-1	TRBJ1-1	CASFTREAFF	TGTGCCAGTTTCACCCGGGAAGCTTTCTTT
NA	NA	TRBV25-1	TRBJ1-5	CASSESDSNQPQHF	TGTGCCAGCAGTGAATCGGATAGCAATCAGCCCCAGCATTTT
TRBD2	few	TRBV5-1	TRBJ2-2	CASSLATAGGPKTGELFF	TGCGCCAGCAGCTTGGCCACTGCGGGGGGGCCGAAGACCGGGGAGCTGTTTTTT
TRBD2	NA	TRBV14	TRBJ2-7	CASSQGPSGAYEQYF	TGTGCCAGCAGCCAAGGCCCTAGCGGGGCCTACGAGCAGTACTTC
TRBD1	NA	TRBV19	TRBJ2-1	CASSWDSSALNEQFF	TGTGCCAGTAGCTGGGACAGCTCGGCTCTCAATGAGCAGTTCTTC
TRBD1	NA	TRBV7-8	TRBJ1-2	CASSFTPQTGGDYGYTF	TGTGCCAGCAGCTTCACTCCCCAGACAGGGGGCGACTATGGCTACACCTTC
NA	NA	TRBV20-1	TRBJ2-7	CSKHSYEQYF	TGCAGTAAACACTCCTACGAGCAGTACTTC
TRBD1	NA	TRBV7-9	TRBJ1-1	CAVSGTGGPPTEAFF	TGTGCCGTTTCCGGGACAGGGGGCCCCCCCACTGAAGCTTTCTTT
NA	NA	TRBV3-1/TRBV3-2	TRBJ1-1	CASSQGSGAFF	TGTGCCAGCAGCCAAGGGAGTGGCGCTTTCTTT
TRBD1	NA	TRBV11-1	TRBJ1-2	CASSTRPGQGGNGYTF	TGTGCCAGCAGCACCCGACCGGGACAGGGAGGGAATGGCTACACCTTC
NA	once	TRBV5-1	TRBJ1-4	CASSLDAPSEKLFF	TGCGCCAGCAGCTTGGACGCACCGAGTGAAAAACTGTTTTTT
NA	NA	TRBV13	TRBJ2-1	CASSQVQGDEQFF	TGTGCCAGCAGCCAAGTTCAGGGCGATGAGCAGTTCTTC
NA	NA	TRBV2	TRBJ2-2	CASRRGLNTGELFF	TGTGCCAGCAGGCGGGGCCTAAACACCGGGGAGCTGTTTTTT
TRBD2	NA	TRBV9	TRBJ2-3	CASSVDAGGQDTQYF	TGTGCCAGCAGCGTAGATGCGGGGGGGCAAGATACGCAGTATTTT
NA	few	TRBV12-3/TRBV12-4	TRBJ1-2	CASSLGTYGYTF	TGTGCCAGCAGTCTTGGAACTTATGGCTACACCTTC
NA	NA	TRBV4-2	TRBJ2-3	CASSLELATDTQYF	TGTGCCAGCAGCCTCGAGCTAGCCACAGATACGCAGTATTTT